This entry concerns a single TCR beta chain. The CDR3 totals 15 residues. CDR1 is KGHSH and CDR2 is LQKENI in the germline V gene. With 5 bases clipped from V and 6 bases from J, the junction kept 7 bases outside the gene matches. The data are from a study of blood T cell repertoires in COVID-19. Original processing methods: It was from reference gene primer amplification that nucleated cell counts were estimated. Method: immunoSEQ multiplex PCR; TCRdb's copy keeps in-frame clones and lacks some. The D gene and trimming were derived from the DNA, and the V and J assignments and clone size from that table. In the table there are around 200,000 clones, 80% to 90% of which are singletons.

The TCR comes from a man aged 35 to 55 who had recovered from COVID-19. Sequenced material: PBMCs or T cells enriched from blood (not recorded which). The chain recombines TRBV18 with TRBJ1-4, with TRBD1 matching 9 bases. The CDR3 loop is CASSTLQGADEKLFF. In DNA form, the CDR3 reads TGTGCCAGCTCAACACTACAGGGGGCTGATGAAAAACTGTTTTTT.